The present T cell receptor beta chain was sequenced within a study of blood T cell repertoires in COVID-19. Across the whole study: Samples came from the United States, Italy and Spain, spanning acute and convalescent COVID-19. The cDNA or gDNA used as material had been derived from T cells, B-cell-depleted T cells, or PBMCs.

In the authors' methods: How many nucleated cells were present was estimated from reference gene primer amplification. TCRdb keeps only in-frame clones here, not all; method: immunoSEQ multiplex PCR. That table is the source of V, J and clone size, and D and trimming were worked out from the DNA. The data contain 150,000 to 200,000 clones, about 79% of them singletons. The CDR3 spans 16 residues. The V and J ends lost 0 bases and 1 base respectively, with 9 bases between them. CDR1 LNHDA and CDR2 SQIVND come from the germline V gene (reference sequence). Specimen: peripheral blood. This sequence joins TRBV19 and TRBJ2-2; D is possibly TRBD1 (6 bases). The sequence derives from a woman aged 65 to 85 with acute or convalescent COVID-19. CDR3 nucleotides: TGTGCCAGTAGTATAGAAGGGGGACAGAACACCGGGGAGCTGTTTTTT. This translates into CASSIEGGQNTGELFF.